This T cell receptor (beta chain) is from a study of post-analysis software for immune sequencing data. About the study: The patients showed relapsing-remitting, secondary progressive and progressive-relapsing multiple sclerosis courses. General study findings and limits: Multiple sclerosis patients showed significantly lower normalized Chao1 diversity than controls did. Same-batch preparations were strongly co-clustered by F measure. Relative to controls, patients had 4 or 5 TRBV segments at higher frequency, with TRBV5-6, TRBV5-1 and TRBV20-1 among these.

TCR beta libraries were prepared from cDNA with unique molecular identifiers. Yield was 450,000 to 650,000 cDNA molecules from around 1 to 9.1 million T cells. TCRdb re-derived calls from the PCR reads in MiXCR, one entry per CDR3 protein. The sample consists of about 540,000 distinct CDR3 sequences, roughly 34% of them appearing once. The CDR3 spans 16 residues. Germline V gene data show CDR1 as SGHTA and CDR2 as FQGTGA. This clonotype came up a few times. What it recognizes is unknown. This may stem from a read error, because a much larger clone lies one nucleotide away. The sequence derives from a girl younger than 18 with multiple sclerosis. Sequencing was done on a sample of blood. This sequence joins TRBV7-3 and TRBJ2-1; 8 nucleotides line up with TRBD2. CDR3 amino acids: CASSLTIAGLYNGQFF. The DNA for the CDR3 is TGTGCCAGCAGCTTAACGATAGCGGGGTTATACAATGGGCAGTTCTTC.